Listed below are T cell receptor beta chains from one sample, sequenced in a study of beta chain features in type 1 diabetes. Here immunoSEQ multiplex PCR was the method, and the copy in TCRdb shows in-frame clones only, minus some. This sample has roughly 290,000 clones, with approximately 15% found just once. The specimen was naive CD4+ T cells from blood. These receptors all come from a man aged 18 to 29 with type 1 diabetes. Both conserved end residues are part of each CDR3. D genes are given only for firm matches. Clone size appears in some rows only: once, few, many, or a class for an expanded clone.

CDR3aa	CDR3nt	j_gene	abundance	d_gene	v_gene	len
CASSSNPTGDGETQYF	TGTGCCAGCAGCTCAAACCCAACAGGGGATGGAGAGACCCAGTACTTC	TRBJ2-5	.	TRBD1	TRBV5-4	16
CAGRGTGPILGPIYF	TGTGCTGGACGGGGGACAGGGCCCATTCTCGGCCCCATATATTTT	TRBJ1-3	few	TRBD1	TRBV7-9	15
CAWTTGFGNTIYF	TGTGCCTGGACGACGGGTTTTGGAAACACCATATATTTT	TRBJ1-3	once	.	TRBV30	13
CASSSLEGHRHYGYTF	TGTGCCAGCAGTTCCTTGGAGGGTCACAGGCACTATGGCTACACCTTC	TRBJ1-2	few	.	TRBV27	16
CASGLLAGGMPETQYF	TGTGCTAGTGGTTTGTTAGCGGGAGGAATGCCGGAGACCCAGTACTTC	TRBJ2-5	few	TRBD2	TRBV12-5	16
CATSGYRGQETQYF	TGTGCCACCAGCGGATACAGGGGGCAAGAGACCCAGTACTTC	TRBJ2-5	.	TRBD1	TRBV15	14
CASSPGGGIYGYTF	TGTGCCAGCAGCCCCGGAGGCGGGATCTATGGCTACACCTTC	TRBJ1-2	few	.	TRBV14	14
CASSQAGGRYGYTF	TGTGCCAGCAGCCAAGCCGGGGGGCGATATGGCTACACCTTC	TRBJ1-2	few	.	TRBV14	14
CSVANRVSDYGYTF	TGCAGCGTAGCGAACAGGGTGTCAGACTATGGCTACACCTTC	TRBJ1-2	few	.	TRBV29-1	14
CASSIMRSPAYGYTF	TGTGCCAGTAGTATCATGAGGAGTCCCGCCTATGGCTACACCTTC	TRBJ1-2	few	.	TRBV19	15
CASSLVGEAQYF	TGTGCCAGCAGCTTAGTAGGGGAAGCCCAGTACTTC	TRBJ2-5	.	.	TRBV11-2	12
CSVGRGGETQYF	TGCAGCGTTGGCCGGGGGGGAGAGACCCAGTACTTC	TRBJ2-5	.	TRBD2	TRBV29-1	12
CASSAQGAVNEQFF	TGTGCCAGCAGCGCTCAGGGGGCGGTCAATGAGCAGTTCTTC	TRBJ2-1	.	TRBD1	TRBV9	14
CASSLGQGRETQYF	TGTGCCAGCAGTTTAGGACAGGGGAGGGAGACCCAGTACTTC	TRBJ2-5	.	TRBD1	TRBV28	14
CASSQDPGDGYTF	TGCGCCAGCAGCCAAGATCCCGGGGATGGCTACACCTTC	TRBJ1-2	.	.	TRBV4-1	13
CASSQQGHEQYF	TGTGCCAGCAGTCAACAGGGCCACGAGCAGTACTTC	TRBJ2-7	.	.	TRBV25-1	12
CASSQMTGENSPLHF	TGTGCCAGCTCACAGATGACAGGAGAGAATTCACCCCTCCACTTT	TRBJ1-6	.	.	TRBV18	15
CACKRRLNTDTQYF	TGTGCCTGCAAGCGGCGTCTCAACACAGATACGCAGTATTTT	TRBJ2-3	.	.	TRBV30	14
CAISGPLETQYF	TGTGCCATCAGTGGGCCCCTAGAGACCCAGTACTTC	TRBJ2-5	few	.	TRBV10-3	12
CASSYSISSDYEQYF	TGTGCCAGCAGTTACTCGATTTCTAGCGACTACGAGCAGTACTTC	TRBJ2-7	.	.	TRBV6-5	15
CASSTDRGPSYEQYF	TGTGCCAGCAGTACGGACAGGGGGCCCTCCTACGAGCAGTACTTC	TRBJ2-7	few	TRBD1	TRBV5-8	15
CASSSGGPPFYEQYF	TGTGCCAGTAGTAGCGGGGGGCCCCCCTTCTACGAGCAGTACTTC	TRBJ2-7	few	TRBD2	TRBV19	15